The T cell receptor (beta chain) under discussion was sequenced for a study of memory CD4+ T cells and cytomegalovirus serostatus. Single viable CD3+CD4+CD8-CD45RO+ cells were sorted as the memory CD4+ T cells. Repertoires were generated with immunoSEQ multiplex PCR, while TCRdb's copy carries only in-frame clones and drops some. Among 60,000 to 70,000 clones listed, 76% were seen once. The CDR3 has 15 residues. Germline V gene sequence: CDR1 SGHRS, CDR2 YFSETQ. V lost 4 bases and J lost 4; bases outside the gene matches: 10. This clone was seen a handful of times. Sequencing was done on a sample of memory CD4+ T cells from blood. The genes are TRBV5-1 and TRBJ1-1, with 7 bases identical to TRBD1. The TCR sequence derives from an adult in good health and CMV-seropositive. The CDR3 here is CASSPEPGTVTEAFF. In DNA, the CDR3 is TGCGCCAGCAGCCCTGAGCCCGGGACAGTCACTGAAGCTTTCTTT.